This passage covers 29 T cell receptor beta chains from one sample sequenced in a study of blood T cell repertoires in COVID-19. Generated by immunoSEQ multiplex PCR, the TCRdb table keeps only in-frame clones and is missing some. This sample has approximately 150,000 clones, with over 70% found just once. Sequenced sample: peripheral blood. The origin of the receptors is a woman in her sixties or seventies with acute or convalescent COVID-19.

The chain employs TRBV5-1 and TRBJ2-5; possible D gene TRBD2, 5 bases. This CDR3 has 18 residues. The V end lost 4 bases, the J end lost 5 bases, and 27 bases lay between the germline ends. The germline CDR1 and CDR2 sequences are SGHRS and YFSETQ. CDR3 protein: CASSPGGRASWSQETQYF. The CDR3 nucleotides are TGCGCCAGCAGCCCGGGCGGTAGGGCTAGCTGGTCTCAGGAGACCCAGTACTTC. The full variable domain, its missing parts supplied by reference TRBV5-1 and TRBJ2-5, is KAGVTQTPRYLIKTRGQQVTLSCSPISGHRSVSWYQQTPGQGLQFLFEYFSETQRNKGNFPGRFSGRQFSNSRSEMNVSTLELGDSALYLCASSPGGRASWSQETQYFGPGTRLLVL.

This chain links TRBV9 with TRBJ1-1; D unresolved. V lost 4 bases and J 1 base, leaving 8 bases between the germline ends. The CDR3 length is 13 residues. Per germline, CDR1 SGDLS and CDR2 YYNGEE. The CDR3 coding sequence is TGTGCCAGCAGCCCACACCCGAACACTGAAGCTTTCTTT. This gives the protein CASSPHPNTEAFF.

This clone came up once. This chain connects TRBV15 to TRBJ2-6, with no clear D. Germline assignment: CDR1 LNHNV and CDR2 YYDKDF (reference sequence). The length of the CDR3 is 16 residues. The ends were cut back, 0 bases at V and 4 bases at J, with 10 bases in the middle. The CDR3 reads CATSRERGSGANVLTF. CDR3 nucleotide sequence: TGTGCCACCAGCAGAGAGCGCGGTTCCGGGGCCAACGTCCTGACTTTC. The variable domain in full, completed from reference TRBV15 and TRBJ2-6, reads DAMVIQNPRYQVTQFGKPVTLSCSQTLNHNVMYWYQQKSSQAPKLLFHYYDKDFNNEADTPDNFQSRRPNTSFCFLDIRSPGLGDTAMYLCATSRERGSGANVLTFGAGSRLTVL.

The chain employs TRBV7-3 and TRBJ2-1, with D maybe TRBD2 (6 bases). Trimming took 4 bases from V and 5 from J, leaving 18 bases between them. Germline CDR1 SGHTA, CDR2 FQGTGA. CDR3 length: 16 amino acids. The CDR3 DNA reads TGTGCCAGCAGCTCTAACCGGCTAGCGTTAAACAATGAGCAGTTCTTC. It translates to CASSSNRLALNNEQFF.

The rearrangement joins TRBV11-2 to TRBJ1-3; possible D gene TRBD1, 5 bases. Between the trimmed V and J ends, which lost 5 bases and 1 base, there was a span of 18 bases. This CDR3 is 17 amino acids long. The germline CDR1 and CDR2 sequences are SGHAT and FQNNGV. In DNA form, the CDR3 reads TGTGCCAGCAGCCGGATTGACAGACCGTGGTCTGGAAACACCATATATTTT. The encoded protein is CASSRIDRPWSGNTIYF.

This clone was counted between two and nine times. This chain links TRBV18 with TRBJ1-5, with 8 positions matching TRBD1. CDR3 length equals 17 residues. Unmatched junction bases numbered 10, after V lost 4 bases and J lost 2 bases. Germline V gives CDR1 KGHSH, CDR2 LQKENI. CDR3 in amino acids: CASSLPQGEDGNQPQHF. The CDR3 DNA reads as TGTGCCAGCTCACTCCCACAGGGGGAGGATGGCAATCAGCCCCAGCATTTT.

The chain carries TRBV7-6 and TRBJ2-3; 7 bases agree with TRBD2. The germline V gene has CDR1 SGHVS and CDR2 FNYEAQ. This CDR3 region has 16 residues. After removal of 1 base from V and 2 bases from J, the junction contained 6 bases not matched to a gene. CDR3 DNA sequence: TGTGCCAGCAGCTTAGGTTCCCGGGAGGCCACAGATACGCAGTATTTT. Its protein product is CASSLGSREATDTQYF.

This clone was seen just once. This chain uses TRBV19 with TRBJ1-1; D unclear. V lost 9 bases to trimming and J lost 0 bases, with 11 bases between them. The CDR3 is made up of 13 amino acids. Germline V gives CDR1 LNHDA, CDR2 SQIVND (reference sequence). This CDR3 reads CASSRSMNTEAFF. CDR3 coding DNA: TGTGCCAGCTCCCGGTCTATGAACACTGAAGCTTTCTTT.

This chain connects TRBV9 to TRBJ1-5, with 11 nucleotides matching TRBD1. The CDR3 consists of 15 residues. In germline, CDR1 is SGDLS, CDR2 YYNGEE. V shed 0 bases, J shed 6 bases, and the junction held 2 bases outside the gene matches. The DNA for the CDR3 is TGTGCCAGCAGCGTAGACGGGACAGGGGGTCAGCCCCAGCATTTT. Encoded protein: CASSVDGTGGQPQHF.

This chain joins TRBV14 and TRBJ2-1, with 8 bases lining up with TRBD2. The CDR3 totals 15 residues. The V segment lost 1 base and the J segment 10 bases; nucleotides outside the gene matches: 9. Germline assignment: CDR1 SGHDN and CDR2 FVKESK. CDR3 sequence: CASSQGPWVAGEQFF. The CDR3 bases are TGTGCCAGCAGCCAAGGCCCCTGGGTAGCGGGAGAGCAGTTCTTC.

V and J are TRBV27 and TRBJ1-6, with unresolved D. With 5 bases removed from V and 7 bases from J, the gap between germline ends came to 21 bases. Per germline, CDR1 MNHEY and CDR2 SMNVEV (reference sequence). The CDR3 has 17 residues. For the CDR3, the DNA is TGTGCCAGCAGTCCACTCGCCGGCCGCACTAAGAATTCACCCCTCCACTTT. Amino acids: CASSPLAGRTKNSPLHF.

This chain joins TRBV7-8 and TRBJ1-1; a weak D match, TRBD1 (5 bases). V was cut by 1 base and J by 0 bases, with 12 bases left in between. Looked up from germline, CDR1 is SGHVS and CDR2 is FQNEAQ. The CDR3 spans 16 residues. CDR3 sequence: CASSLGFGRVNTEAFF. The CDR3 DNA is TGTGCCAGCAGCTTAGGTTTTGGCAGGGTGAACACTGAAGCTTTCTTT.

DNA for the CDR3: TGTGCCAGCAGTGCCCGGGATTCGACCCGGGGAAACACCATATATTTT. Its translation: CASSARDSTRGNTIYF. The genes are TRBV27 and TRBJ1-3; D not resolved. Trimming took 5 bases from V and 4 from J, leaving 18 bases between them. This CDR3 spans 16 amino acids. Germline lookup yields CDR1 MNHEY and CDR2 SMNVEV (reference sequence).

This clone was counted only a few times. The genes are TRBV28 and TRBJ1-2; the match to TRBD1 covers 8 bases. Germline assignment: CDR1 MDHEN and CDR2 SYDVKM. V lost 3 bases and J lost 8; bases outside the gene matches: 8. The CDR3 is made up of 14 amino acids. This CDR3 reads CASSLEDRVLGYTF. The DNA of the CDR3 is TGTGCCAGCAGTTTGGAGGACAGGGTCTTAGGCTACACCTTC.

The CDR3 loop is CASSVEGTSGSTDTQYF. Here the CDR3 DNA reads TGTGCCAGCAGCGTAGAAGGTACTAGCGGGAGCACAGATACGCAGTATTTT. J is TRBJ2-3 and V is TRBV9; 9 positions agree with TRBD2. V gave up 0 bases and J gave up 0 bases; unmatched junction bases: 5. The CDR3 is made up of 17 amino acids. Germline V gene sequence: CDR1 SGDLS, CDR2 YYNGEE.

The chain links TRBV27 to TRBJ2-3; 13 positions match TRBD2. After removal of 5 bases from V and 4 bases from J, the junction contained 12 bases not matched to a gene. Germline CDR1 MNHEY, CDR2 SMNVEV (reference sequence). The CDR3 extends over 18 amino acids. The CDR3 is CASSPSTPGLAGSDTQYF. CDR3 coding DNA: TGTGCCAGCAGTCCAAGTACTCCGGGACTAGCGGGGTCAGATACGCAGTATTTT.

This chain joins TRBV15 and TRBJ1-6, with D maybe TRBD1 (6 bases). This CDR3 has 12 amino acids. Trimming left V 6 bases short and J 7 bases short, with 7 bases between. The germline V gene encodes CDR1 LNHNV and CDR2 YYDKDF (reference sequence). As DNA, the CDR3 is TGTGCCACCAGTCAGGGGAATTCACCCCTCCACTTT. It encodes CATSQGNSPLHF.

In DNA, the CDR3 is TGTGCCAGCAGCTTAGAGGCTAGCGGGGGGTACAATGAGCAGTTCTTC. Translation gives CASSLEASGGYNEQFF. The rearrangement joins TRBV7-6 to TRBJ2-1; 11 bases line up with TRBD2. V trimming: 1 base; J trimming: 4 bases; junction bases outside the gene matches: 3. The CDR3 is made up of 16 amino acids. CDR1 is SGHVS and CDR2 is FNYEAQ in the germline V gene.

This clone appeared a few times. This chain links TRBV5-1 with TRBJ1-2, with D maybe TRBD1 (5 bases). Germline V CDR1 and CDR2: SGHRS, YFSETQ. The CDR3 has 14 residues. Trimming cost V 0 bases and J 7 bases, with 13 bases left between them. In nucleotides, the CDR3 is TGCGCCAGCAGCTTGGATCAGGGTATGTTTGGCTACACCTTC. Its translation is CASSLDQGMFGYTF.

The V gene is TRBV5-1, the J gene TRBJ2-2; D is unresolved. V lost 6 bases and J 6 bases, leaving 12 bases between the germline ends. Germline values: CDR1 SGHRS, CDR2 YFSETQ. The CDR3 runs to 13 residues. Here the CDR3 DNA reads TGCGCCAGCACCCGAGATCTTGCCGGGGAGCTGTTTTTT. Its protein product is CASTRDLAGELFF.

CDR3 bases: TGTGCCTCCGCGTTCTACAACACTGAAGCTTTCTTT. Its translation: CASAFYNTEAFF. V and J are TRBV30 and TRBJ1-1; D not resolved. V dropped 7 bases and J dropped 2 bases, with 11 bases sitting between them. The CDR3 sequence is 12 residues long. Germline values: CDR1 GTSNPN, CDR2 SVGIG (reference sequence).

The rearrangement joins TRBV15 to TRBJ2-7; D not resolved. Trimming shortened V by 0 bases and J by 3 bases, and 9 bases separated the two germline ends. Germline V CDR1 and CDR2: LNHNV, YYDKDF (reference sequence). The CDR3 runs to 14 residues. In nucleotides, the CDR3 is TGTGCCACCAGCAGAGATTTGGCCAGCTACGAGCAGTACTTC. It codes for CATSRDLASYEQYF.

The rearrangement joins TRBV7-2 to TRBJ2-1; D is uncertain. The germline V and J ends were trimmed by 1 base and 9 bases, with 7 bases remaining between them. CDR1 is SGHTA, CDR2 FQGNSA, per germline. There are 12 residues in the CDR3. As DNA, the CDR3 is TGTGCCAGCAGCTTAGTACACCGTGAGCAGTTCTTC. Its protein product is CASSLVHREQFF.

This chain joins TRBV19 and TRBJ2-3; TRBD2 is a possible D gene (6 bases). This CDR3 comprises 15 residues. V was cut by 2 bases and J by 2 bases, with 11 bases left in between. Germline CDR1 is LNHDA and CDR2 is SQIVND (reference sequence). CDR3 sequence reads: CASSINSGTTDTQYF. Written as DNA, the CDR3 is TGTGCCAGTAGTATAAATAGCGGTACCACAGATACGCAGTATTTT.

Details on this clone: At one of its ends the junction is not consistent with the germline gene, which may arise from a read error. The chain has TRBV7-7 and TRBJ2-1; 8 bases line up with TRBD2. The CDR3 contains 14 residues. Germline CDR1 reads SSHAT; CDR2 reads FNYEAQ (reference sequence). Here the CDR3 reads CASRPGLADNEQFF. The CDR3, as DNA: TGTGCTAGCAGGCCAGGACTAGCCGACAATGAGCAGTTCTTC.

The chain has TRBV28 and TRBJ1-2, with D possibly matching TRBD1 (6 bases). There are 13 residues in the CDR3. Germline-derived CDR1 and CDR2 are MDHEN and SYDVKM. The V end lost 10 bases, the J end lost 1 base, and 13 bases lay between the germline ends. The CDR3: CAIADRINYGYTF. In DNA form, the CDR3 reads TGTGCCATCGCGGACAGAATTAACTATGGCTACACCTTC.

This clone was recorded a few times. The J gene is TRBJ2-2, the V gene TRBV2; D gene ambiguous. Germline V gene sequence: CDR1 SNHLY, CDR2 FYNNEI. The length of the CDR3 is 12 residues. Between the trimmed V and J ends, which lost 4 bases and 3 bases, there was a span of 3 bases. CDR3 nucleotides: TGTGCCAGCAGTGTCGACACCGGGGAGCTGTTTTTT. Its protein product is CASSVDTGELFF.

The V and J genes are TRBV3-1 (or the pseudogene TRBV3-2) and TRBJ1-2, with D unresolved. Trimming left V 1 base short and J 8 bases short, with 14 bases between. Germline V gene sequence: CDR1 LGHDT, CDR2 YNNKEL (reference sequence). The CDR3 is made up of 14 amino acids. The CDR3 here is CASSQGLGRVGYTF. The DNA of the CDR3 is TGTGCCAGCAGCCAAGGATTAGGGAGGGTCGGCTACACCTTC.

The chain carries TRBV13 and TRBJ2-7; 7 positions match TRBD1. V shed 3 bases and J 3 bases; nucleotides not matched to a gene: 2. This CDR3 region has 13 residues. The germline V gene has CDR1 PRHDT and CDR2 FYEKMQ (reference sequence). Written as DNA, the CDR3 is TGTGCCAGCAGCTTGACAGGGTTCTACGAGCAGTACTTC. Its translation is CASSLTGFYEQYF.